The 9 T cell receptor beta chains below come from one sample, sequenced in a study of blood T cell repertoires in COVID-19. Profiling relied on immunoSEQ multiplex PCR, and the TCRdb table lists in-frame clones only, not all of them. The sample consists of about 210,000 clones, about 84% of them appearing once. What was sequenced was peripheral blood. The receptors shown here come from a woman of 80 years or more with COVID-19, enrolled during active disease.

V and J are TRBV3-1 (or the pseudogene TRBV3-2) and TRBJ2-3, with D uncertain. Germline V lookup: CDR1 LGHDT, CDR2 YNNKEL (reference sequence). This CDR3 contains 14 residues. V shed 5 bases and J shed 2 bases, with 11 bases lying between them. CDR3 region: CASSFPTSTDTQYF. The DNA for the CDR3 is TGTGCCAGCAGCTTCCCGACTTCCACAGATACGCAGTATTTT.

The V gene is TRBV14, the J gene TRBJ2-7; D is unclear. The CDR3 totals 14 residues. Trimming took off 0 bases at V and 9 bases at J, with 15 bases between the two ends. Germline CDR1 and CDR2: SGHDN and FVKESK. The CDR3 DNA follows: TGTGCCAGCAGCCAAGATCTTGCCGGTGGAGCGCAGTACTTC. The encoded protein is CASSQDLAGGAQYF.

The chain joins TRBV6-5 to TRBJ2-1; TRBD2 aligns across 11 bases. The CDR3 consists of 15 residues. Germline V gene lookup returns CDR1 MNHEY and CDR2 SVGAGI. V was pared by 6 bases and J by 8 bases, with 9 bases of the junction left unmatched. The DNA of the CDR3 is TGTGCCAGCAGAGCCGGGACTAGCGGAGGTTATGAGCAGTTCTTC. Protein product: CASRAGTSGGYEQFF.

In DNA form, the CDR3 reads TGTGCCAGCTCCTGGACAAGGCCTAGGGATTCACCCCTCCACTTT. It specifies CASSWTRPRDSPLHF. This chain connects TRBV18 to TRBJ1-6, with TRBD1 as a possible D gene (5 bases). V lost 6 bases to trimming and J lost 8 bases, with 17 bases between them. The CDR3 is 15 residues long. The germline V gene encodes CDR1 KGHSH and CDR2 LQKENI.

This CDR3 reads CASSLGVPRRGNSPLHF. The CDR3 DNA reads TGTGCCAGCAGCTTGGGAGTCCCCCGGCGAGGGAATTCACCCCTCCACTTT. The chain couples TRBV5-5 to TRBJ1-6; D is unclear. CDR1 is SGHKS, CDR2 YYEKEE, per germline (reference sequence). V lost 0 bases and J lost 7, with 17 bases in between. The CDR3 totals 17 residues. The full variable domain, in which reference TRBV5-5 and TRBJ1-6 provide the parts outside the CDR3, is DAGVTQSPTHLIKTRGQQVTLRCSPISGHKSVSWYQQVLGQGPQFIFQYYEKEERGRGNFPDRFSARQFPNYSSELNVNALLLGDSALYLCASSLGVPRRGNSPLHFGNGTRLTVT.

CDR3 sequence (DNA): TGCGCCAGCAGCAGGGGCCCTGAACAGCCCCAGCATTTT. Its protein product is CASSRGPEQPQHF. This chain joins TRBV5-1 and TRBJ1-5, with D perhaps TRBD1 (5 bases). Germline CDR1 reads SGHRS; CDR2 reads YFSETQ. This CDR3 is 13 amino acids long. Trimming shortened V by 4 bases and J by 7 bases, and 12 bases separated the two germline ends.

The chain uses TRBV7-3 and TRBJ2-3; no clear D gene. There are 13 residues in the CDR3. V lost 0 bases and J lost 4, with 5 bases in between. Per the germline V gene, CDR1 is SGHTA and CDR2 is FQGTGA. As DNA, the CDR3 is TGTGCCAGCAGCTTAACCCGTCCAGATACGCAGTATTTT. It encodes CASSLTRPDTQYF.

The CDR3, as DNA: TGTGCCAGTAAAAAGACAGGGGACGGGAATCAGCCCCAGCATTTT. Translating it yields CASKKTGDGNQPQHF. V usage is TRBV19 and J usage is TRBJ1-5; the match to TRBD1 covers 8 bases. This CDR3 region has 15 residues. CDR1 LNHDA and CDR2 SQIVND come from the germline V gene (reference sequence). V was clipped by 7 bases and J by 4 bases; unmatched bases: 9. The complete variable domain, with remaining parts taken from reference TRBV19 and TRBJ1-5, reads DGGITQSPKYLFRKEGQNVTLSCEQNLNHDAMYWYRQDPGQGLRLIYYSQIVNDFQKGDIAEGYSVSREKKESFPLTVTSAQKNPTAFYLCASKKTGDGNQPQHFGDGTRLSIL.

This chain links TRBV5-6 with TRBJ2-7, with 12 bases matching TRBD1. The CDR3 is 15 residues long. The germline gives CDR1 SGHDT, CDR2 YYEEEE. Trimming removed 0 bases from V and 6 bases from J; junction bases left unmatched: 4. In DNA, the CDR3 is TGTGCCAGCAGCTTGGGCCGGGACAGGGGGCTCGAGCAGTACTTC. It translates to CASSLGRDRGLEQYF. The full variable domain, its missing parts supplied by reference TRBV5-6 and TRBJ2-7, is DAGVTQSPTHLIKTRGQQVTLRCSPKSGHDTVSWYQQALGQGPQFIFQYYEEEERQRGNFPDRFSGHQFPNYSSELNVNALLLGDSALYLCASSLGRDRGLEQYFGPGTRLTVT.